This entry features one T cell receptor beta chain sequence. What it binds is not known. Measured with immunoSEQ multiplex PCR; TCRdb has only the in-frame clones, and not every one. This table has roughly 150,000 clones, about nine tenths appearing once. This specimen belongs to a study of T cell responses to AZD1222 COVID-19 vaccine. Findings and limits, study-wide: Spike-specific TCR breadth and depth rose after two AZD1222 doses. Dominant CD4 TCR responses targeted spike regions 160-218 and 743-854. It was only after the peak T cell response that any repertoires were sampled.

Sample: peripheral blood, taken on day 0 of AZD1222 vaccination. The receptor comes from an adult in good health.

The CDR3 here is CASSRLRQGGDTQYF. The CDR3 DNA reads TGTGCCAGCAGCCGACTTCGACAGGGTGGAGATACGCAGTATTTT. This chain uses TRBV28 with TRBJ2-3, with 7 positions matching TRBD1. Trimming at V came to 6 bases and at J to 5 bases, leaving 11 bases not matched to a gene. The CDR3 spans 15 residues. Per the germline V gene, CDR1 is MDHEN and CDR2 is SYDVKM.